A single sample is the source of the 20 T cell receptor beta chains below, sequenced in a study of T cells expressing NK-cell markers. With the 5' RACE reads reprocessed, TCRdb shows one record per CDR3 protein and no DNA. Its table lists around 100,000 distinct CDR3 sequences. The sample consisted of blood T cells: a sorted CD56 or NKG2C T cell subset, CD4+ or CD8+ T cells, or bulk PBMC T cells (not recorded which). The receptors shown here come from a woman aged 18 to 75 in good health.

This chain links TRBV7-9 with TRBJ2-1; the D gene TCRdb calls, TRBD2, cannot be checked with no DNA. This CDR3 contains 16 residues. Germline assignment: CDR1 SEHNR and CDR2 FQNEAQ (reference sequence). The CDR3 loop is CASSVPSGDSYNEQFF.

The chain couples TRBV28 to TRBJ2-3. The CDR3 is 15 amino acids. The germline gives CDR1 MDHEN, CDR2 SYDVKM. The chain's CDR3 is CASSLADFGVDTQYF.

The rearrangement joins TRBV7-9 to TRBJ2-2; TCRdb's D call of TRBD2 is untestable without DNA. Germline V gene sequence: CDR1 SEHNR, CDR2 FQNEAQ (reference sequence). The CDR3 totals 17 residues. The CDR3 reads CASSHGLAGPNTGELFF.

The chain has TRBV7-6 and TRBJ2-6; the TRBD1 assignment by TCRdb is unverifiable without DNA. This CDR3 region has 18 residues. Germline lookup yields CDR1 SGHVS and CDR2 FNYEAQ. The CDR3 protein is CASSLVRGLSSGANVLTF.

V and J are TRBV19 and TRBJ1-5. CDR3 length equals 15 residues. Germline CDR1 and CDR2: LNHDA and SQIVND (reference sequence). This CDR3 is CASSMDSWGNQPQHF.

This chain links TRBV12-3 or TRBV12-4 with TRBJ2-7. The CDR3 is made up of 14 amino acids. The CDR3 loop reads CASSLAPGPYEQYF.

CDR3 sequence: CASSLTGTGELFF. This rearrangement joins TRBV5-1 to TRBJ2-2. The CDR3 consists of 13 residues. Germline CDR1 is SGHRS and CDR2 is YFSETQ.

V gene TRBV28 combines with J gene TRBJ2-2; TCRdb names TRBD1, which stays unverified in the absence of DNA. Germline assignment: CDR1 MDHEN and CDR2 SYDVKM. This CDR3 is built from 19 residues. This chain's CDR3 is CASSLFDPQWGANTGELFF.

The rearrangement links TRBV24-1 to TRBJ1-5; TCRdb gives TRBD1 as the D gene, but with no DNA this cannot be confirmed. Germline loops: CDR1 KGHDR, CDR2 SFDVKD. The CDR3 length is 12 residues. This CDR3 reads CATSDPGGPQHF.

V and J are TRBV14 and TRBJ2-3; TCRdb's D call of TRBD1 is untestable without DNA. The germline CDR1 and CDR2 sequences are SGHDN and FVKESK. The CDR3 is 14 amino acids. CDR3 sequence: CASSQDIRGDTQYF.

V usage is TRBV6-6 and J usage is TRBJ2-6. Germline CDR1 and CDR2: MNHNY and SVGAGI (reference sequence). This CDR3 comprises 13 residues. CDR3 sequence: CASCSSGANVLTF.

The CDR3 sequence: CASSLTESYGYTF. The V call is TRBV7-8, the J call TRBJ1-2. CDR1 is SGHVS, CDR2 FQNEAQ, per germline. The CDR3 covers 13 residues.

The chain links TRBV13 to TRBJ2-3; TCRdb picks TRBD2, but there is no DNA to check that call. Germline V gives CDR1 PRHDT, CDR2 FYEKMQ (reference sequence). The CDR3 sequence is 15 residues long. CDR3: CASSQSGGAADTQYF. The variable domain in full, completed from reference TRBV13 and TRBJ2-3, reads AAGVIQSPRHLIKEKRETATLKCYPIPRHDTVYWYQQGPGQDPQFLISFYEKMQSDKGSIPDRFSAQQFSDYHSELNMSSLELGDSALYFCASSQSGGAADTQYFGPGTRLTVL.

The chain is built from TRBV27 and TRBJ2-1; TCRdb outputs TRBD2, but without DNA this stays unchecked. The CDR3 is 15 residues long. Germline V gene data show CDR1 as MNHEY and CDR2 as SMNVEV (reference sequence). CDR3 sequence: CATSPGLAGDNEQFF.

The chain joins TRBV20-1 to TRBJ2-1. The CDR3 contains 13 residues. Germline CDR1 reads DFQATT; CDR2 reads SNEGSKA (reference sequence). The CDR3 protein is CSARKDPFDEQFF.

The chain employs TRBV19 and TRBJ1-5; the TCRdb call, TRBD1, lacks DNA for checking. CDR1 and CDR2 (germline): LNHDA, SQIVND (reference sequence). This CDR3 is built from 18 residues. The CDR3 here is CASRLSGTQYSSNQPQHF.

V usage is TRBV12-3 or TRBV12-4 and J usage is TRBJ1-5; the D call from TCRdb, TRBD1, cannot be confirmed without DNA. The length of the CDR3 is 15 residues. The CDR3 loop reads CASSPWDRVERPQHF.

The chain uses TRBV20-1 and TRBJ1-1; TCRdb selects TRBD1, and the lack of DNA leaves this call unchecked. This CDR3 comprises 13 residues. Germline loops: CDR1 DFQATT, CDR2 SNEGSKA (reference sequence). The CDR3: CSARGQGITEAFF.

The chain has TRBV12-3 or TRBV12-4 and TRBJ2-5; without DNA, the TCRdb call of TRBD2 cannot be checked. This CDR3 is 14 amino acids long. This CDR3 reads CASRKSGVQETQYF.

CDR3 amino acids: CASSLGLAGNEQFF. J is TRBJ2-1 and V is TRBV5-1; TCRdb names TRBD2, which stays unverified in the absence of DNA. Germline V CDR1 and CDR2: SGHRS, YFSETQ. The CDR3 covers 14 residues.